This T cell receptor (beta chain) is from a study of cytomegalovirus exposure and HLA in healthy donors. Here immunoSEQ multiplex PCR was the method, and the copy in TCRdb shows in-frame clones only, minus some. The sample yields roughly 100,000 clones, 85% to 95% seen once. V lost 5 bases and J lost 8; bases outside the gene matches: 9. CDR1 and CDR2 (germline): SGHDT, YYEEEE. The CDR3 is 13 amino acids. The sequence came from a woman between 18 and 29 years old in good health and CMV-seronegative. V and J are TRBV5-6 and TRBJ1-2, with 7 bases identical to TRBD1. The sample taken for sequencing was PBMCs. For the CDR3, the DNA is TGTGCCAGCAGACACCCAGGGGGTCGCGGCTACACCTTC. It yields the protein CASRHPGGRGYTF.